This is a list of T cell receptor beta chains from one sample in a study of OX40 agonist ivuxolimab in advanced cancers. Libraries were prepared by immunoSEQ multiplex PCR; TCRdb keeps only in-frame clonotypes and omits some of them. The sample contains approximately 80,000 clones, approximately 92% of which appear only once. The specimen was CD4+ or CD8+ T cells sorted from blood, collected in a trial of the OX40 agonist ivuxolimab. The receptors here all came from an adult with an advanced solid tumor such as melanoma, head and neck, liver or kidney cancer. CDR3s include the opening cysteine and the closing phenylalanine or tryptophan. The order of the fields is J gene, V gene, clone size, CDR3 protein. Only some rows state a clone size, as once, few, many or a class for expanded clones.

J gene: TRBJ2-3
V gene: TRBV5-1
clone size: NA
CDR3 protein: CASSLAGAAYTDTQYF

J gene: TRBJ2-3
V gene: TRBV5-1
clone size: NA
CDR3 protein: CASSLRQGSTDTQYF

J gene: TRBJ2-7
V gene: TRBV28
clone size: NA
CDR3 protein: CASTSYEQYF

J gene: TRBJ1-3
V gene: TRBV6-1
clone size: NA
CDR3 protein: CASSDGITGNTIYF

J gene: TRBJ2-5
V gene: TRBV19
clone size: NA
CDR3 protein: CAGYPWGQGMVDQETQYF

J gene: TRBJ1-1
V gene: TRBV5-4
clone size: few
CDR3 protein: CASSRDGRNTEAFF

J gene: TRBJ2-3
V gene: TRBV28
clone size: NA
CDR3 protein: CAAGAAGGPADTQYF

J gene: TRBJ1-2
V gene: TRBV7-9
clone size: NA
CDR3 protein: CASSLGTGAQGYTF

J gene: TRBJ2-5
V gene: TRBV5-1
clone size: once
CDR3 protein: CASSSGWLAGRETQYF

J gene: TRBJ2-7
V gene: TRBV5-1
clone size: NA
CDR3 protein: CASSLGLAGNLYEQYF